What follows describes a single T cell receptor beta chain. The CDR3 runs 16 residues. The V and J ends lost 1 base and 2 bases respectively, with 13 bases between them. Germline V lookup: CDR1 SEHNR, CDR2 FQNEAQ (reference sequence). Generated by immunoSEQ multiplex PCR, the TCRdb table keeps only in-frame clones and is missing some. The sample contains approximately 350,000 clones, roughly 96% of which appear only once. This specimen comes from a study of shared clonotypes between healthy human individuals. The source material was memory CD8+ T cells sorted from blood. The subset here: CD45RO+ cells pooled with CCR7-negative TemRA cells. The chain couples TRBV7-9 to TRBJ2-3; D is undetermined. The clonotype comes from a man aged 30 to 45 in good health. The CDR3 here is CASSLERIRITDTQYF. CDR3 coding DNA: TGTGCCAGCAGCTTAGAACGTATAAGGATCACAGATACGCAGTATTTT.